The 24 T cell receptor beta chains below come from one sample, sequenced in a study of blood T cell repertoires in COVID-19. This table comes from immunoSEQ multiplex PCR, and its TCRdb copy is limited to in-frame clones, with some not included. The data contain about 150,000 clones, 80% of them singletons. Sequenced sample: peripheral blood. These receptors originate from a woman in her forties or fifties with acute or convalescent COVID-19.

The rearrangement links TRBV7-9 to TRBJ1-4; 7 bases match TRBD1. Germline CDR1 SEHNR, CDR2 FQNEAQ (reference sequence). There are 12 residues in the CDR3. Unmatched junction bases numbered 2, after V lost 8 bases and J lost 5 bases. The CDR3 sequence: CASEGANEKLFF. The CDR3, as DNA: TGTGCCAGCGAGGGGGCCAATGAAAAACTGTTTTTT.

The genes are TRBV7-2 and TRBJ1-6, with 7 bases lining up with TRBD1. V was pared by 1 base and J by 7 bases, with 4 bases of the junction left unmatched. Germline CDR1 and CDR2: SGHTA and FQGNSA. This CDR3 comprises 15 residues. CDR3 DNA: TGTGCCAGCAGCTTAGTGACAGGGATCAATTCACCCCTCCACTTT. This translates into CASSLVTGINSPLHF.

This clone was seen a handful of times. The chain combines TRBV7-2 with TRBJ2-1, with 8 bases aligning to TRBD2. This CDR3 is 16 amino acids long. V shed 3 bases, J shed 2 bases, and the junction held 6 bases outside the gene matches. CDR1 and CDR2 (germline): SGHTA, FQGNSA. CDR3 in DNA: TGTGCCAGCAGCTTTTTTGTCGGGGGGGCCTACAATGAGCAGTTCTTC. Its translation is CASSFFVGGAYNEQFF.

This sequence joins TRBV6-2 or TRBV6-3 and TRBJ1-1; possibly TRBD1 for D (6 bases). Germline-derived CDR1 and CDR2 are MNHEY and SVGEGT. Trimming shortened V by 6 bases and J by 2 bases, and 13 bases separated the two germline ends. The length of the CDR3 is 14 residues. The CDR3 DNA sequence: TGTGCCAGCAGCCCAGACAGGAAAAACACTGAAGCTTTCTTT. Protein sequence: CASSPDRKNTEAFF.

The chain links TRBV3-1 (or the pseudogene TRBV3-2) to TRBJ1-1; D remains unclear. Germline-derived CDR1 and CDR2 are LGHDT and YNNKEL (reference sequence). The CDR3 contains 13 residues. The germline V and J ends were trimmed by 4 bases and 8 bases, with 14 bases remaining between them. The CDR3 DNA is TGTGCCAGCAGCCCCCTTAGGACGGGGGAAGCTTTCTTT. Translating it yields CASSPLRTGEAFF.

This clone was picked up a small number of times. The rearrangement joins TRBV7-9 to TRBJ2-2; perhaps TRBD1 as D (5 bases). Trimming took off 7 bases at V and 2 bases at J, with 14 bases between the two ends. The CDR3 loop spans 15 amino acids. The germline gives CDR1 SEHNR, CDR2 FQNEAQ (reference sequence). The CDR3 loop is CASIPDSPNTGELFF. The CDR3, as DNA: TGTGCCAGCATCCCCGACAGCCCTAACACCGGGGAGCTGTTTTTT.

The chain uses TRBV27 and TRBJ1-2, with D tentatively TRBD1 (6 bases). The V and J ends lost 1 base and 10 bases respectively, with 22 bases between them. This CDR3 is 16 amino acids long. The V gene's germline CDR1 is MNHEY and CDR2 SMNVEV (reference sequence). The CDR3 here is CASSLYPLAGELDYTF. Written as DNA, the CDR3 is TGTGCCAGCAGTTTATATCCTCTGGCAGGGGAATTAGACTACACCTTC.

The rearrangement uses TRBV5-1 and TRBJ1-4, with 10 bases aligning to TRBD1. The CDR3 contains 16 residues. Trimming removed 4 bases from V and 1 base from J; junction bases left unmatched: 4. Germline lookup yields CDR1 SGHRS and CDR2 YFSETQ. The CDR3 here is CASSLGTGETNEKLFF. For the CDR3, the DNA is TGCGCCAGCAGCCTAGGGACAGGGGAAACTAATGAAAAACTGTTTTTT. Variable domain in full (rest from reference TRBV5-1 and TRBJ1-4): KAGVTQTPRYLIKTRGQQVTLSCSPISGHRSVSWYQQTPGQGLQFLFEYFSETQRNKGNFPGRFSGRQFSNSRSEMNVSTLELGDSALYLCASSLGTGETNEKLFFGSGTQLSVL.

V usage is TRBV5-1 and J usage is TRBJ1-3; possibly TRBD1 for D (6 bases). The V and J ends lost 4 bases and 0 bases respectively, with 11 bases between them. Germline lookup yields CDR1 SGHRS and CDR2 YFSETQ. The CDR3 contains 15 residues. CDR3 nucleotides: TGCGCCAGCAGCCTAGGACAGTTCTCTGGAAACACCATATATTTT. Its protein is CASSLGQFSGNTIYF.

The chain employs TRBV3-1 (or the pseudogene TRBV3-2) and TRBJ2-4; D remains unclear. Looked up from germline, CDR1 is LGHDT and CDR2 is YNNKEL (reference sequence). This CDR3 has 19 residues. V shed 2 bases and J shed 2 bases, with 22 bases lying between them. CDR3 coding DNA: TGTGCCAGCAGCCAAAGGCCACCCAGTACCACAGTTACCAAAAACATTCAGTACTTC. Encoded protein: CASSQRPPSTTVTKNIQYF.

This sequence joins TRBV11-2 and TRBJ1-4; D perhaps matches TRBD1 (6 bases). The V gene lost 3 bases and the J gene lost 4 bases, with 18 bases spanning the gap. CDR3 length: 17 amino acids. Germline V CDR1 and CDR2: SGHAT, FQNNGV. The CDR3 DNA reads TGTGCCAGCAGCTTGTGGTCGGGGGGCAAGGTTAATGAAAAACTGTTTTTT. Translated: CASSLWSGGKVNEKLFF.

The chain recombines TRBV27 with TRBJ2-1; a weak D match, TRBD1 (6 bases). CDR3 size: 11 residues. The germline V gene has CDR1 MNHEY and CDR2 SMNVEV (reference sequence). V lost 6 bases to trimming and J lost 11 bases, with 11 bases between them. CDR3 in amino acids: CASRGTGKQFF. The CDR3 bases are TGTGCCAGCAGGGGAACAGGGAAGCAGTTCTTC.

The chain couples TRBV27 to TRBJ2-5, with D possibly being TRBD1 (5 bases). Between the trimmed V and J ends, which lost 5 bases and 0 bases, there was a span of 22 bases. The germline V gene encodes CDR1 MNHEY and CDR2 SMNVEV (reference sequence). The CDR3 runs 18 residues. The CDR3 region is CASSPPAFPGMYQETQYF. The DNA of the CDR3 is TGTGCCAGCAGTCCCCCCGCGTTCCCAGGGATGTACCAAGAGACCCAGTACTTC.

The V gene is TRBV27, the J gene TRBJ2-2; 10 bases align to TRBD2. CDR3 length: 18 amino acids. Germline CDR1 reads MNHEY; CDR2 reads SMNVEV (reference sequence). The ends lost 5 bases at V and 5 bases at J; junction bases unmatched: 14. The DNA for the CDR3 is TGTGCCAGCAGTACGATTCTAGGTAGCGGGGGGACTACCGGGGAGCTGTTTTTT. Protein sequence: CASSTILGSGGTTGELFF.

The rearrangement uses TRBV7-8 and TRBJ1-5, with TRBD1 matching over 7 bases. J lost 1 base, V lost 5 bases, and 11 bases had no gene match. CDR3 length: 17 amino acids. Germline CDR1 and CDR2: SGHVS and FQNEAQ. CDR3 coding DNA: TGTGCCAGCAGCCCCCGTGTAGGGGGCAAGAGCAATCAGCCCCAGCATTTT. Translating it yields CASSPRVGGKSNQPQHF. Supplemented by reference TRBV7-8 and TRBJ1-5, the full variable domain reads GAGVSQSPRYKVAKRGQDVALRCDPISGHVSLFWYQQALGQGPEFLTYFQNEAQLDKSGLPSDRFFAERPEGSVSTLKIQRTQQEDSAVYLCASSPRVGGKSNQPQHFGDGTRLSIL.

This clone has a count of ten or more. This CDR3 is also generated by other DNA sequences in the sample. The rearrangement links TRBV5-4 to TRBJ2-2; D call uncertain. The CDR3 has 14 residues. Germline V CDR1 and CDR2: SGHNT, YYREEE (reference sequence). V was clipped by 0 bases and J by 5 bases, with 8 bases between them. The CDR3 sequence is CASSLAVSTGELFF. The CDR3 region has the DNA TGTGCCAGCAGCTTGGCCGTATCGACCGGGGAGCTGTTTTTT.

The chain combines TRBV7-8 with TRBJ1-2; maybe TRBD1 (5 bases). V gave up 1 base and J gave up 5 bases, with 8 bases separating them. Per the germline V gene, CDR1 is SGHVS and CDR2 is FQNEAQ. This CDR3 region has 13 residues. For the CDR3, the DNA is TGTGCCAGCAGCTTAGGACAGTCGTATGGCTACACCTTC. This translates into CASSLGQSYGYTF.

The chain combines TRBV4-2 with TRBJ2-2; D is undetermined. Germline V CDR1 and CDR2: LGHNA, YNFKEQ. CDR3 size: 12 residues. V lost 3 bases and J lost 9, with 8 bases in between. CDR3 loop: CASSHDSWELFF. As DNA, the CDR3 is TGTGCCAGCAGCCATGATAGCTGGGAGCTGTTTTTT.

The rearrangement uses TRBV18 and TRBJ2-1; 7 nucleotides agree with TRBD1. The CDR3 covers 15 residues. The V segment lost 6 bases and the J segment 6 bases; nucleotides outside the gene matches: 11. Germline CDR1 KGHSH, CDR2 LQKENI. The CDR3 protein is CASSRQGQSSNEQFF. CDR3 in DNA: TGTGCCAGCTCGCGACAGGGACAGTCGTCCAATGAGCAGTTCTTC.

The V and J genes are TRBV3-1 (or the pseudogene TRBV3-2) and TRBJ1-1; unclear D gene. The CDR3 loop spans 13 amino acids. Looked up from germline, CDR1 is LGHDT and CDR2 is YNNKEL (reference sequence). The germline V and J ends were trimmed by 4 bases and 1 base, with 7 bases remaining between them. The CDR3 DNA follows: TGTGCCAGCAGCCGAGTCCCGAACACTGAAGCTTTCTTT. It yields the protein CASSRVPNTEAFF.

This clone was seen a handful of times. V usage is TRBV9 and J usage is TRBJ1-4; tentatively, D is TRBD1 (6 bases). Germline V CDR1 and CDR2: SGDLS, YYNGEE. CDR3 length equals 17 residues. The V gene lost 0 bases and the J gene lost 6 bases, with 18 bases spanning the gap. CDR3 nucleotide sequence: TGTGCCAGCAGCGTAGGGACAGCTTCAGGTGGAGATGAAAAACTGTTTTTT. It translates to CASSVGTASGGDEKLFF.

There are a few counts of this clone. The gene calls are TRBV19 and TRBJ2-3; a weak D match, TRBD2 (5 bases). Trimming removed 3 bases at V and 1 base at J, with 11 bases between. This CDR3 region has 15 residues. From germline, CDR1 is LNHDA and CDR2 SQIVND (reference sequence). The CDR3 sequence is CASSMRLAGTDTQYF. CDR3 coding DNA: TGTGCCAGTAGTATGAGGCTAGCTGGCACAGATACGCAGTATTTT.

This chain connects TRBV28 to TRBJ1-6; D gene ambiguous. CDR1 MDHEN and CDR2 SYDVKM come from the germline V gene. The V end was cut by 2 bases, the J end by 10 bases, with 12 bases between. The CDR3 is 14 residues long. CDR3 protein: CASSLRRPGSPLHF. CDR3 bases: TGTGCCAGCAGTTTAAGACGGCCGGGATCACCCCTCCACTTT.

This clone was seen just once. The chain recombines TRBV25-1 with TRBJ1-4; D is possibly TRBD1 (5 bases). The V gene's germline CDR1 is MGHDK and CDR2 SYGVNS. The CDR3 has 15 amino acids. Trimming took off 1 base at V and 8 bases at J, with 14 bases between the two ends. The CDR3 DNA follows: TGTGCCAGCAGTGAATTGGCCAGGGTTGAAGAAAAACTGTTTTTT. Encoded protein: CASSELARVEEKLFF.